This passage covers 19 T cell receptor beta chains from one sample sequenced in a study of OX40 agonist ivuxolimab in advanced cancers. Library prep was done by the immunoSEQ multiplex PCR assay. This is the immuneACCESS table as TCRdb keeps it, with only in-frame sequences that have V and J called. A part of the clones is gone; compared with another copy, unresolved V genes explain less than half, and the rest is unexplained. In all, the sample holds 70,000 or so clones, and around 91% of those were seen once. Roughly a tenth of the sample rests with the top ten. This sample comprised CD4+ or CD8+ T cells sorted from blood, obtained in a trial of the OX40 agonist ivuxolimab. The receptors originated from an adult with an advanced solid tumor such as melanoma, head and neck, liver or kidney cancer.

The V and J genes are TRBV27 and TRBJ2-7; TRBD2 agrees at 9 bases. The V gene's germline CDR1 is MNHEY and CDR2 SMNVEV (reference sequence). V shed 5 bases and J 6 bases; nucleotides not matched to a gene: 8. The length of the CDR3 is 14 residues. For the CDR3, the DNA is TGTGCCAGCAGTAGAGGGACTAGCAAGGGCGAGCAGTACTTC. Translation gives CASSRGTSKGEQYF.

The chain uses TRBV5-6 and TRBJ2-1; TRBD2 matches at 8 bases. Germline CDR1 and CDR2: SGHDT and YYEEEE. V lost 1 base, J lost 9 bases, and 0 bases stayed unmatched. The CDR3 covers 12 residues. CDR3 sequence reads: CASSLREGEQFF. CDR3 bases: TGTGCCAGCAGCTTGCGGGAGGGTGAGCAGTTCTTC. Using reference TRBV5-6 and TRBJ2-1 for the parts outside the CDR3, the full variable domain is DAGVTQSPTHLIKTRGQQVTLRCSPKSGHDTVSWYQQALGQGPQFIFQYYEEEERQRGNFPDRFSGHQFPNYSSELNVNALLLGDSALYLCASSLREGEQFFGPGTRLTVL.

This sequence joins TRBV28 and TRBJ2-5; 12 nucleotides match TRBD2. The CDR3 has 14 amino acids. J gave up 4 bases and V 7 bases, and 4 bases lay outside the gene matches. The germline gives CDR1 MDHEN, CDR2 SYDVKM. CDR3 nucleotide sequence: TGTGCCAGCATACTAGCGGGAGGTAGAGAGACCCAGTACTTC. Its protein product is CASILAGGRETQYF.

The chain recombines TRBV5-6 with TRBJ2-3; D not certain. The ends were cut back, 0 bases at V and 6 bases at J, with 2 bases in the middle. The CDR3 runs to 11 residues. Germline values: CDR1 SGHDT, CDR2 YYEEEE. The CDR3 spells CASSLGDTQYF. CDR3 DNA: TGTGCCAGCAGCTTGGGGGATACGCAGTATTTT. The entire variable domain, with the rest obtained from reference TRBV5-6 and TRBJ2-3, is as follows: DAGVTQSPTHLIKTRGQQVTLRCSPKSGHDTVSWYQQALGQGPQFIFQYYEEEERQRGNFPDRFSGHQFPNYSSELNVNALLLGDSALYLCASSLGDTQYFGPGTRLTVL.

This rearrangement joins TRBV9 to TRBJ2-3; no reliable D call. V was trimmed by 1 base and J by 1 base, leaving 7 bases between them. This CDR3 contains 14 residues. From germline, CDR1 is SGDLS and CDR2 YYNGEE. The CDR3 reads CASSVSPGTDTQYF. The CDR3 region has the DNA TGTGCCAGCAGCGTATCGCCAGGCACAGATACGCAGTATTTT.

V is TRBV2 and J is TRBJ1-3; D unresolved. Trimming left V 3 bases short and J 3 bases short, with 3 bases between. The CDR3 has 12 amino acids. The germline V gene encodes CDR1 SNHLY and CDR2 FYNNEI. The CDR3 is CASSDVGNTIYF. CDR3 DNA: TGTGCCAGCAGTGACGTTGGAAACACCATATATTTT.

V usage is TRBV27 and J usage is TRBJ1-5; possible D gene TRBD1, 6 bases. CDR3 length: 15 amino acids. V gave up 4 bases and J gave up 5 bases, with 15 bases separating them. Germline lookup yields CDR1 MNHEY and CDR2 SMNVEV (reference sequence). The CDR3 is CASSSYRVPDQPQHF. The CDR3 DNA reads TGTGCCAGCAGTTCCTACAGGGTCCCGGATCAGCCCCAGCATTTT.

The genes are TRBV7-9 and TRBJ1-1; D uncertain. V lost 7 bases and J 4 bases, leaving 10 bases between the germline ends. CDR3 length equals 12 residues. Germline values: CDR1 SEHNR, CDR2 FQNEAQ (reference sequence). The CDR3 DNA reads TGTGCCAGCAAGGCGTTGGGCACTGAAGCTTTCTTT. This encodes CASKALGTEAFF.

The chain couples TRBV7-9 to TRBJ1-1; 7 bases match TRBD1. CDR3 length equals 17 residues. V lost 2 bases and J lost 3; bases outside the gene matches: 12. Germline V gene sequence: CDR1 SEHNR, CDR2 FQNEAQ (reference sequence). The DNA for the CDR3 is TGTGCCAGCAGCTTAACCCCGACAGGGTTGGGTTACACTGAAGCTTTCTTT. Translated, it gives CASSLTPTGLGYTEAFF.

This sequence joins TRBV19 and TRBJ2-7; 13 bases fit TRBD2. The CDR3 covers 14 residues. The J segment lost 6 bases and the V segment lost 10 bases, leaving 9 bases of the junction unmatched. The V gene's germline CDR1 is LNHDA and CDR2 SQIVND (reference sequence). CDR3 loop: CATQRTSGSSEQYF. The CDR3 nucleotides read TGTGCCACCCAGAGGACTAGCGGGAGTAGCGAGCAGTACTTC.

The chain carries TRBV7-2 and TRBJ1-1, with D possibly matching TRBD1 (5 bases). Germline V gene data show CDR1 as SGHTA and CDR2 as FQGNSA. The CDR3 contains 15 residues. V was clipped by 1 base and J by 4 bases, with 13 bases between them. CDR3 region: CASSLGTTQGTEAFF. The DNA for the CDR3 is TGTGCCAGCAGCTTAGGAACAACTCAGGGCACTGAAGCTTTCTTT.

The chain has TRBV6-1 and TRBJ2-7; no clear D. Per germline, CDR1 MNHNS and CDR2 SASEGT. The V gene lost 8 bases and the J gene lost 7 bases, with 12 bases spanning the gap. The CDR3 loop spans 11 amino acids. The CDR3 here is CASFGRREQYF. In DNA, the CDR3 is TGTGCCAGCTTCGGTCGGAGAGAGCAGTACTTC.

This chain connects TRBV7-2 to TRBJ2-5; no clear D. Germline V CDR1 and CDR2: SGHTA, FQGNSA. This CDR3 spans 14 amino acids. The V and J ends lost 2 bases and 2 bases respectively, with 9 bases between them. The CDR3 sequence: CASSLLGIQETQYF. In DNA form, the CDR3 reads TGTGCCAGCAGCTTATTAGGGATACAAGAGACCCAGTACTTC.

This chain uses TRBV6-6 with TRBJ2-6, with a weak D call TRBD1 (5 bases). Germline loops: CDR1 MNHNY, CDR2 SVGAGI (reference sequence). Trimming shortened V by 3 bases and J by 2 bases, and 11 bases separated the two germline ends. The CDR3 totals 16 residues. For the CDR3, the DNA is TGTGCCAGCAGTTATGGCTCAGGGACTGGGGCCAACGTCCTGACTTTC. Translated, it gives CASSYGSGTGANVLTF.

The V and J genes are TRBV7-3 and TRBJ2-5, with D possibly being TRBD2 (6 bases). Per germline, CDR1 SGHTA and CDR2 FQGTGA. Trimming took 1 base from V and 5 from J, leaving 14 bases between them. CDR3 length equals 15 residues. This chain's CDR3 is CASSLSTQAGETQYF. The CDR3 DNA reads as TGTGCCAGCAGCTTAAGTACTCAGGCGGGGGAGACCCAGTACTTC.

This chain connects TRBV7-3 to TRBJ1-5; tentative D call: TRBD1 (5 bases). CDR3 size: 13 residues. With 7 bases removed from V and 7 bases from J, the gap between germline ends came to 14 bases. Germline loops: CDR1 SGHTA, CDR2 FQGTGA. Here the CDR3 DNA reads TGTGCCAGCAACCCCGGGGAGGGGCAGCCCCAGCATTTT. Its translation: CASNPGEGQPQHF.

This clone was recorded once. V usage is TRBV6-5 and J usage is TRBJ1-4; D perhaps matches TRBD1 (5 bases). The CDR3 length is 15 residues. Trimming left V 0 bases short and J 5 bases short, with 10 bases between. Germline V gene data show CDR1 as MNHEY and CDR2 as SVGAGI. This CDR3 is CASSYSGVQNEKLFF. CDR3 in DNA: TGTGCCAGCAGTTACTCGGGGGTCCAAAATGAAAAACTGTTTTTT.

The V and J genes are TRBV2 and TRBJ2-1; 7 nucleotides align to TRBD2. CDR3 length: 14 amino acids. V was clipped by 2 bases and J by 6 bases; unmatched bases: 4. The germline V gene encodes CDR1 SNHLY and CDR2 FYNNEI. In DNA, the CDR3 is TGTGCCAGCAGTGAACTAGCGGTTTCCAATGAGCAGTTCTTC. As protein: CASSELAVSNEQFF. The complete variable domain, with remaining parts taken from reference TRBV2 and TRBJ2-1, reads EPEVTQTPSHQVTQMGQEVILRCVPISNHLYFYWYRQILGQKVEFLVSFYNNEISEKSEIFDDQFSVERPDGSNFTLKIRSTKLEDSAMYFCASSELAVSNEQFFGPGTRLTVL.

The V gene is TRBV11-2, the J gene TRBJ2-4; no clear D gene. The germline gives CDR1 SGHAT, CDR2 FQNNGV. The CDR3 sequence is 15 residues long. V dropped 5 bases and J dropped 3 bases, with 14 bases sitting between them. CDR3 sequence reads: CASSPPNLGKNIQYF. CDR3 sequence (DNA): TGTGCCAGCAGCCCCCCTAACTTGGGCAAAAACATTCAGTACTTC. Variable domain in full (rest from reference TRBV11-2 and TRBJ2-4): EAGVAQSPRYKIIEKRQSVAFWCNPISGHATLYWYQQILGQGPKLLIQFQNNGVVDDSQLPKDRFSAERLKGVDSTLKIQPAKLEDSAVYLCASSPPNLGKNIQYFGAGTRLSVL.